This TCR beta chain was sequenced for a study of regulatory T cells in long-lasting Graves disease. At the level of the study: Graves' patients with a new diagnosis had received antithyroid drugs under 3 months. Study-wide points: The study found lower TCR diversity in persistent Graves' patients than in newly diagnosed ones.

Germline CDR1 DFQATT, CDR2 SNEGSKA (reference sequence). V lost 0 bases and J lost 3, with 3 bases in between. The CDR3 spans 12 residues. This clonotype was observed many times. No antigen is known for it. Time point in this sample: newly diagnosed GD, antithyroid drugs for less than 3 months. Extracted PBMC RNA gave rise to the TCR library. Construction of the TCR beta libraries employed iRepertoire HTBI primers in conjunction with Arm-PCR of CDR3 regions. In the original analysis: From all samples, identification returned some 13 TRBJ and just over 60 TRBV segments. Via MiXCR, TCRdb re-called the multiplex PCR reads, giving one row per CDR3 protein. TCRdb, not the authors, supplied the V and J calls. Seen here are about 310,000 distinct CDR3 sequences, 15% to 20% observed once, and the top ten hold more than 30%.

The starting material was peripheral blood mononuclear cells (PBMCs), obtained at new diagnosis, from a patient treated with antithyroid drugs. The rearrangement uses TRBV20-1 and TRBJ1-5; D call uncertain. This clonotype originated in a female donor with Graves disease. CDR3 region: CSARETNQPQHF. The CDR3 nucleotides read TGCAGTGCTAGAGAGACCAATCAGCCCCAGCATTTT.